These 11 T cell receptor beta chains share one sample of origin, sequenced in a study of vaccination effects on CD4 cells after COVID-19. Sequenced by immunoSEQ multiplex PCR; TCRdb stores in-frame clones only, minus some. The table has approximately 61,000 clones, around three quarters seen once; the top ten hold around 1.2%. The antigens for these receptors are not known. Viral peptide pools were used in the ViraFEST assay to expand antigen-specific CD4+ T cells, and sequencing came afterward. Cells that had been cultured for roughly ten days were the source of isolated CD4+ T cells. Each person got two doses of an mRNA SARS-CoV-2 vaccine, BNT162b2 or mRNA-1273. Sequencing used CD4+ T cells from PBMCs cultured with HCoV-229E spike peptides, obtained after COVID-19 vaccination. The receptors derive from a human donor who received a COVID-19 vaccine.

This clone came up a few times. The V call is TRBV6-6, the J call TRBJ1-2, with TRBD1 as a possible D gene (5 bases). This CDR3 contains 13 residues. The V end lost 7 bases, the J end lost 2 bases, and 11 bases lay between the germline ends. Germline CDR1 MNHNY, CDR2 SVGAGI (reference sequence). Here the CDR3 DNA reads TGTGCCAGCACCCCGGACAAGAACTATGGCTACACCTTC. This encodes CASTPDKNYGYTF.

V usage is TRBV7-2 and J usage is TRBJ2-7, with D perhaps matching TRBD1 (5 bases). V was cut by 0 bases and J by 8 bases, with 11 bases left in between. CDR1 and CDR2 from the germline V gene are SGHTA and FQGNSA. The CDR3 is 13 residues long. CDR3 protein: CASSLARQGKQYV. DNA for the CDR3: TGTGCCAGCAGCTTAGCAAGGCAGGGAAAGCAGTACGTC.

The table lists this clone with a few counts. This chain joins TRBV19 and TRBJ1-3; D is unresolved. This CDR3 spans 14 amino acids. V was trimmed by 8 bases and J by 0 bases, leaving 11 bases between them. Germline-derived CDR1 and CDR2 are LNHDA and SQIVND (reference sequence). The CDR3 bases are TGTGCCAGTGTCACGGGAAGCTCTGGAAACACCATATATTTT. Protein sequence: CASVTGSSGNTIYF.

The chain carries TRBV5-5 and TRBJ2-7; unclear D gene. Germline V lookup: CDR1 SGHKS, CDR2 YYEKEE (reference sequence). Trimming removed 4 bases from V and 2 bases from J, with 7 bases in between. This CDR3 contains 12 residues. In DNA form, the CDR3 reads TGTGCCAGCAGCATCGACACCTACGAGCAGTACGTC. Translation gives CASSIDTYEQYV.

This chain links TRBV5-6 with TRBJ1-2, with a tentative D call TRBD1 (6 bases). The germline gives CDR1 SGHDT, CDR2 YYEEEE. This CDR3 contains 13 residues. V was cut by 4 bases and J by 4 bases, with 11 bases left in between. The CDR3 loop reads CASSPGEAYGYTF. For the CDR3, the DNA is TGTGCCAGCAGCCCAGGGGAGGCCTATGGCTACACCTTC.

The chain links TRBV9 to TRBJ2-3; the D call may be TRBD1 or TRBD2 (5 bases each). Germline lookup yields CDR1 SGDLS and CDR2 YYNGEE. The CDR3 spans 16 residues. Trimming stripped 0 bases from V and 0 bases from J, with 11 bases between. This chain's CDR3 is CASSVGTGTSTDTQYF. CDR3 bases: TGTGCCAGCAGCGTAGGGACGGGGACGAGCACAGATACGCAGTATTTT.

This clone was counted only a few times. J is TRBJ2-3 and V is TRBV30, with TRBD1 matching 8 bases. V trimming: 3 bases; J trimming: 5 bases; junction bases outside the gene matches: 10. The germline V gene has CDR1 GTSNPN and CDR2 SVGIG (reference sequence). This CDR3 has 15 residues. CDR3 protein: CAWSQRTGRGDTQYF. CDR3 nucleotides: TGTGCCTGGAGCCAGCGGACAGGGCGGGGAGATACGCAGTATTTT.

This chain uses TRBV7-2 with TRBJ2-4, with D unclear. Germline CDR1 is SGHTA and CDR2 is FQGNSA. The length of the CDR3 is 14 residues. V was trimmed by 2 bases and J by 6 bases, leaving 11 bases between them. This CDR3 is CASSLNPILNIQYF. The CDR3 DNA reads TGTGCCAGCAGCTTAAACCCCATCTTAAACATTCAGTACTTC.

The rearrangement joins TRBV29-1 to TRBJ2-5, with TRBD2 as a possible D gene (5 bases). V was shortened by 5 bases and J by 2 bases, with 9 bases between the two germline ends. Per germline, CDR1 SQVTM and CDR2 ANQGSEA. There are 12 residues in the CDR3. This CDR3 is CSVSRGQETQYF. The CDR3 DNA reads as TGCAGCGTTTCCCGGGGTCAAGAGACCCAGTACTTC.

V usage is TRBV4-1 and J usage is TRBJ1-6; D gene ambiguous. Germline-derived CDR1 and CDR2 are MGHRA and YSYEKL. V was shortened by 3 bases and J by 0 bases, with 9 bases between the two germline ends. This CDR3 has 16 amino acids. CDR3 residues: CASSHEAYSYNSPLHF. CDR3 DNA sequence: TGCGCCAGCAGCCATGAGGCTTACTCCTATAATTCACCCCTCCACTTT.

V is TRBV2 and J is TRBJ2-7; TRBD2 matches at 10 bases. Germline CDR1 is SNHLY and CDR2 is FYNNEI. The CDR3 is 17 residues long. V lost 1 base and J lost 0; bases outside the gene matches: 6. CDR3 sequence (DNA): TGTGCCAGCAGTGAAGGACTAGCGGGTCCAAGCTCCTACGAGCAGTACGTC. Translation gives CASSEGLAGPSSYEQYV.